This T cell receptor (beta chain) was sequenced during a study of T cell responses to AZD1222 COVID-19 vaccine. CDR1 and CDR2 from the germline V gene are SQVTM and ANQGSEA. CDR3 length: 12 residues. Trimming left V 5 bases short and J 0 bases short, with 5 bases between. Concerning this clone itself: The antigen is unknown.

Study findings and constraints: Baseline seropositivity characterized only a handful of AZD1222 recipients. The peak T cell response came first, and repertoires were sampled only after it. White British ancestry dominated among donors, who included more females, and clonal diversity was possibly underestimated. Spike-wide vaccine-associated CD4 TCRs dominated at 160-218 and 743-854.

The assay was immunoSEQ multiplex PCR, and TCRdb's table has in-frame clones only and misses some. The data hold about 110,000 clones, with around 90% observed a single time. The source of this sequence is an adult in good health. V usage is TRBV29-1 and J usage is TRBJ1-5; D ambiguous. This specimen consisted of peripheral blood, obtained on day 0 of AZD1222 vaccination. The CDR3 here is CSVSGSNQPQHF. CDR3 nucleotides: TGCAGCGTTAGTGGTAGCAATCAGCCCCAGCATTTT.